This note documents a single TCR beta chain sequence. Its antigen is still unknown. The same CDR3 arises from other DNA sequences in this sample as well. The entry originates in a study of shared clonotypes between healthy human individuals. General study points: The authors sampled blood alone, and tissue repertoires likely differ.

CD8 cells regarded as naive lacked CD45RO, were positively chosen for CCR7, and omitted terminally differentiated effector memory CD45RA+ cells. Germline-derived CDR1 and CDR2 are SQVTM and ANQGSEA. The V gene end was trimmed by 4 bases and the J gene end by 2 bases; junction bases not matched to a gene: 2. The CDR3 has 13 residues. Replicate PCRs run on sorted subsets employed 200 ng DNA, approximately 30,000 T cell genomes. Clones were read by immunoSEQ multiplex PCR, and TCRdb kept only the in-frame ones, dropping some. Of millions of clones in the sample, 85% to 95% were seen once. Sequencing input: naive CD8+ T cells from PBMCs. The chain has TRBV29-1 and TRBJ2-7, with 10 bases lining up with TRBD1. The receptor was isolated from a man between 18 and 35 years old in good health. Some clones in this sample may be carry-over from other donors' samples. Here the CDR3 reads CSVAGTGAYEQYF. DNA for the CDR3: TGCAGCGTTGCGGGGACAGGGGCCTACGAGCAGTACTTC.